This T cell receptor beta chain comes out of a study of blood T cell repertoires in COVID-19. In the study overall: Samples taken during acute and convalescent COVID-19 were collected in the United States, Italy and Spain. In each case, the material was cDNA or gDNA derived from T cells, B-cell-depleted T cells, or PBMCs.

Per the study methods: Reference gene primer amplification gave estimated nucleated cell counts. Produced via immunoSEQ multiplex PCR; TCRdb's table is partial and in-frame only. V, J and clone size reflect that table, while D and trimming were determined from the DNA. The sample has approximately 300,000 clones; 80% to 90% are singletons. Trimming cost V 2 bases and J 7 bases; bases outside gene matches: 1. Germline values: CDR1 LGHNA, CDR2 YSLEER. CDR3 length: 15 residues. This rearrangement joins TRBV4-3 to TRBJ2-1, with TRBD2 matching over 14 bases. Sequenced sample: peripheral blood. The clonotype comes from a woman aged 45-65 years with acute or convalescent COVID-19. CDR3 in amino acids: CASSQWTSGGNEQFF. CDR3 DNA: TGCGCCAGCAGCCAATGGACTAGCGGGGGGAATGAGCAGTTCTTC.